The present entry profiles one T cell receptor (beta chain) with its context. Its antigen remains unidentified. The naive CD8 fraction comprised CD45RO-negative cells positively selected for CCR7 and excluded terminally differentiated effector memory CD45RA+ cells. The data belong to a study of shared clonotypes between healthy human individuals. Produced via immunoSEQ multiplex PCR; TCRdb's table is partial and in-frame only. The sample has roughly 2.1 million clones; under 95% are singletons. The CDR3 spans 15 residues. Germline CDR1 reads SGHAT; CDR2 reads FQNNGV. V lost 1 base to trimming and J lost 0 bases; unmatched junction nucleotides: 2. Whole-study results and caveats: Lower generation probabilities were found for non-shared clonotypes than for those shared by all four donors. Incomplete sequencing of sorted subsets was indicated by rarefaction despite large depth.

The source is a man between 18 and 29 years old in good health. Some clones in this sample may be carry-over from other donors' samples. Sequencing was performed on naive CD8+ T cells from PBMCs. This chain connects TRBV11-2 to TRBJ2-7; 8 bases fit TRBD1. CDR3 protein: CASSLGQGPSYEQYF. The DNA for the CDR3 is TGTGCCAGCAGCTTAGGACAGGGGCCCTCCTACGAGCAGTACTTC.